This T cell receptor (beta chain) emerged from a study of human T cells and chemical hapten exposure. Time point specified: patch test 3, about 24 weeks after DPC sensitization. Stated treatment: therapeutic diphenylcyclopropenone sensitization with weekly scalp DPC. The drawing of blood occurred before each patch test was applied. Total RNA extraction was carried out from unfractionated whole blood. CDR3 size: 13 residues. V was pared by 5 bases and J by 0 bases, with 10 bases between. The germline V gene encodes CDR1 DFQATT and CDR2 SNEGSKA (reference sequence). The library tagged each cDNA molecule with unique molecular identifiers. TCRdb reanalysed the RACE reads using MiXCR and keeps one entry per CDR3 protein. The table includes 50,000 to 70,000 distinct CDR3 sequences, roughly an eighth detected once.

The receptor was derived from a man aged 30 to 39 with alopecia areata. Some clones in this sample may be carry-over from other donors' samples. The input for sequencing was whole blood, taken in connection with sensitization to the hapten diphenylcyclopropenone (DPC). The rearrangement uses TRBV20-1 and TRBJ1-2; no reliable D call. The DNA of the CDR3 is TGCAGTGCTCACGGAGCAACTAACTATGGCTACACCTTC. Its protein is CSAHGATNYGYTF.